This record covers a single TCR beta chain. Its target is not known. The assay, immunoSEQ v3.0, was run at survey level. Generated by immunoSEQ multiplex PCR, the TCRdb table keeps only in-frame clones and is missing some. The sample lists about 20,000 clones; approximately 81% were seen once. These data originate in a study of long-term antiretroviral therapy in people with HIV. Study results and caveats: Pre-ART clonal expansions dominated every time point's repertoire. Post-ART diversity increased but stayed below transplant donor controls.

The CDR3 loop spans 16 amino acids. From germline, CDR1 is PRHDT and CDR2 FYEKMQ (reference sequence). V lost 1 base and J lost 0; bases outside the gene matches: 3. The sample in question was unsorted PBMCs, obtained 2.4 years after starting antiretroviral therapy. This chain uses TRBV13 with TRBJ1-3, with 7 positions matching TRBD1. The receptor's source is a man in his forties with HIV. The DNA of the CDR3 is TGTGCCAGCAGCTTAGAAGGGGGCCGCTCTGGAAACACCATATATTTT. Its translation: CASSLEGGRSGNTIYF.